These 17 T cell receptor beta chains were sequenced from one sample in a study of response to subunit inactivated influenza vaccine. TCRdb ran MiXCR on the RT-PCR reads and lists one entry per CDR3 protein. In the table there are 600,000 to 700,000 distinct CDR3 sequences, about 15% of which are singletons. Sequenced material: PBMCs from blood, taken 14 days before vaccination. These receptors all come from a man over 45 who received an inactivated influenza vaccine.

The chain is built from TRBV5-1 and TRBJ1-5; the D is unclear. Germline lookup yields CDR1 SGHRS and CDR2 YFSETQ. V dropped 0 bases and J dropped 6 bases, with 7 bases sitting between them. The CDR3 contains 13 residues. As DNA, the CDR3 is TGCGCCAGCAGCTTGGATATTACTCAGCCCCAGCATTTT. The encoded protein is CASSLDITQPQHF.

This clonotype was observed a few times. The rearrangement uses TRBV20-1 and TRBJ2-3, with 7 positions matching TRBD1. Germline CDR1 DFQATT, CDR2 SNEGSKA (reference sequence). V lost 4 bases to trimming and J lost 2 bases; unmatched junction nucleotides: 9. This CDR3 comprises 15 residues. The CDR3 nucleotides read TGCAGTGCTACGAAAAACAGGGGAAACACAGATACGCAGTATTTT. This gives the protein CSATKNRGNTDTQYF.

This clonotype was detected a few times. The chain employs TRBV5-5 and TRBJ2-2, with 7 bases identical to TRBD1. Germline trimming cut 3 bases from V and 1 base from J; bases unmatched to any gene: 3. The germline V gene encodes CDR1 SGHKS and CDR2 YYEKEE (reference sequence). The CDR3 runs 15 residues. In DNA form, the CDR3 reads TGTGCCAGCAGCTGGGGACAGAGGAACACCGGGGAGCTGTTTTTT. The encoded protein is CASSWGQRNTGELFF.

The chain carries TRBV2 and TRBJ2-3; D not certain. The CDR3 contains 12 residues. Germline values: CDR1 SNHLY, CDR2 FYNNEI. V gave up 7 bases and J gave up 3 bases, with 8 bases separating them. DNA of the CDR3: TGTGCCAGCAACATCCAGACAGATACGCAGTATTTT. Translating it yields CASNIQTDTQYF.

The table lists this clonotype with a few counts. The rearrangement joins TRBV20-1 to TRBJ1-6; 8 bases map to TRBD1. There are 14 residues in the CDR3. The germline CDR1 and CDR2 sequences are DFQATT and SNEGSKA (reference sequence). V gave up 0 bases and J gave up 17 bases; unmatched junction bases: 12. CDR3 sequence (DNA): TGCAGTGCTAGAGACCCCGCTGGGACAGGAATAATCCACTTT. Amino acid sequence: CSARDPAGTGIIHF.

V is TRBV15 and J is TRBJ2-7, with 7 bases that match TRBD1. J lost 2 bases, V lost 4 bases, and 8 bases had no gene match. Germline V gene data show CDR1 as LNHNV and CDR2 as YYDKDF (reference sequence). This CDR3 is 15 amino acids long. The CDR3 sequence is CATSIDRQGPYEQYF. The CDR3 DNA sequence: TGTGCCACCAGCATCGACCGACAGGGCCCCTACGAGCAGTACTTC.

This clonotype came up many times. This chain connects TRBV27 to TRBJ2-7; 13 bases map to TRBD2. The CDR3 totals 18 residues. Germline trimming cut 5 bases from V and 7 bases from J; bases unmatched to any gene: 17. CDR1 and CDR2 from the germline V gene are MNHEY and SMNVEV (reference sequence). CDR3 in amino acids: CASSLYPSTSGGALEQYF. CDR3 sequence (DNA): TGTGCCAGCAGTCTCTACCCTTCCACTAGCGGGGGGGCCCTGGAGCAGTACTTC.

This clonotype was seen ten or more times. This chain joins TRBV29-1 and TRBJ1-1; D possibly corresponds to TRBD1 (5 bases). The V gene lost 6 bases and the J gene lost 1 base, with 12 bases spanning the gap. Germline CDR1 SQVTM, CDR2 ANQGSEA. CDR3 length: 13 amino acids. The CDR3 nucleotides are TGCAGCGTACAAACAGGAACGAACACTGAAGCTTTCTTT. This codes for CSVQTGTNTEAFF.

This clonotype occurred a few times. The V gene is TRBV28, the J gene TRBJ1-1, with D uncertain. The CDR3 totals 17 residues. Trimming stripped 1 base from V and 0 bases from J, with 15 bases between. CDR1 MDHEN and CDR2 SYDVKM come from the germline V gene. DNA of the CDR3: TGTGCCAGCAGTTTATTGTCCGACGGCAGAGTGAACACTGAAGCTTTCTTT. This sequence encodes CASSLLSDGRVNTEAFF.

V and J are TRBV5-1 and TRBJ2-5, with D unclear. The CDR3 extends over 14 amino acids. Germline-derived CDR1 and CDR2 are SGHRS and YFSETQ. Between the trimmed V and J ends, which lost 9 bases and 3 bases, there was a span of 18 bases. This CDR3 is CATRLAEEEETQYF. The CDR3 DNA follows: TGCGCCACCCGACTGGCTGAAGAAGAAGAGACCCAGTACTTC.

The chain employs TRBV5-6 and TRBJ2-7; D is unclear. Germline loops: CDR1 SGHDT, CDR2 YYEEEE. This CDR3 comprises 12 residues. Trimming left V 2 bases short and J 6 bases short, with 9 bases between. CDR3 sequence (DNA): TGTGCCAGCAGCTTCTCTGGGGTCGAGCAGTACTTC. Protein sequence: CASSFSGVEQYF. The entire variable domain, with the rest obtained from reference TRBV5-6 and TRBJ2-7, is as follows: DAGVTQSPTHLIKTRGQQVTLRCSPKSGHDTVSWYQQALGQGPQFIFQYYEEEERQRGNFPDRFSGHQFPNYSSELNVNALLLGDSALYLCASSFSGVEQYFGPGTRLTVT.

The chain links TRBV5-1 to TRBJ2-7, with D unresolved. This CDR3 is 14 amino acids long. Germline CDR1 SGHRS, CDR2 YFSETQ. The V and J ends lost 1 base and 3 bases respectively, with 11 bases between them. CDR3 sequence reads: CASSLSAEYYEQYF. The CDR3 nucleotides read TGCGCCAGCAGCTTGTCTGCGGAGTACTACGAGCAGTACTTC.

This clonotype turned up a few times. The chain recombines TRBV4-1 with TRBJ1-5, with D uncertain. The CDR3 runs 13 residues. The ends were cut back, 3 bases at V and 11 bases at J, with 14 bases in the middle. Germline V gene sequence: CDR1 MGHRA, CDR2 YSYEKL. The CDR3 nucleotides read TGCGCCAGCAGCCAGGTAGAGAAATCAGCCCAGCATTTT. Translation gives CASSQVEKSAQHF.

This clonotype showed up just a few times. The chain has TRBV18 and TRBJ2-1; D gene uncertain. The CDR3 is made up of 15 amino acids. Germline values: CDR1 KGHSH, CDR2 LQKENI. Trimming took off 6 bases at V and 0 bases at J, with 12 bases between the two ends. CDR3 residues: CASSNQKVSYNEQFF. The CDR3, as DNA: TGTGCCAGCTCTAACCAGAAGGTCTCCTACAATGAGCAGTTCTTC.

This sequence joins TRBV29-1 and TRBJ2-1, with TRBD2 as a possible D gene (6 bases). Per the germline V gene, CDR1 is SQVTM and CDR2 is ANQGSEA. There are 15 residues in the CDR3. With 5 bases removed from V and 6 bases from J, the gap between germline ends came to 20 bases. CDR3 DNA: TGCAGCGTTACCTCCAGACTAGTTCTTCCCAATGAGCAGTTCTTC. Translating it yields CSVTSRLVLPNEQFF.

This chain joins TRBV11-1 and TRBJ1-5; TRBD1 matches 9 bases. V gave up 5 bases and J gave up 0 bases; unmatched junction bases: 17. This CDR3 region has 20 residues. From germline, CDR1 is SGHAT and CDR2 FQDESV (reference sequence). The CDR3 DNA sequence: TGTGCCAGCAGCCGCGGTAAAATGGGACAGGGCAGAATTAGCAATCAGCCCCAGCATTTT. Translation gives CASSRGKMGQGRISNQPQHF.

This clonotype was seen more than once but under ten times. The V gene is TRBV5-1, the J gene TRBJ1-2; D is unclear. The CDR3 is 14 amino acids. Germline CDR1 SGHRS, CDR2 YFSETQ. Trimming shortened V by 0 bases and J by 1 base, and 7 bases separated the two germline ends. The DNA of the CDR3 is TGCGCCAGCAGCTTGGACAGTGGTAACTATGGCTACACCTTC. As protein: CASSLDSGNYGYTF.